Sequencing of this TCR beta chain was carried out in a study of blood T cell repertoires in COVID-19. Measured with immunoSEQ multiplex PCR; TCRdb has only the in-frame clones, and not every one. The sample lists fewer than 90,000 clones; roughly 96% were seen once. Trimming took off 4 bases at V and 1 base at J, with 6 bases between the two ends. The germline gives CDR1 SGHKS, CDR2 YYEKEE (reference sequence). The CDR3 is 14 residues long. A single count supports this clone. The receptor comes from a human donor with active COVID-19. The donor label of this sample is uncertain. Sample: peripheral blood. The chain links TRBV5-5 to TRBJ1-6; no definite D call. This chain's CDR3 is CASSPRSYNSPLHF. DNA of the CDR3: TGTGCCAGCAGCCCCAGATCCTATAATTCACCCCTCCACTTT.